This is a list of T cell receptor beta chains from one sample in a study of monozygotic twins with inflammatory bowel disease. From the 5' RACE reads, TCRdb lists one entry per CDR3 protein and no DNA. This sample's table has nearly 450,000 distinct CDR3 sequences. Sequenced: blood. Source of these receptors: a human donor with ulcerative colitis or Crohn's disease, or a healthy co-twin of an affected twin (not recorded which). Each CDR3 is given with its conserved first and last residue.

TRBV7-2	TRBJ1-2	CASSHNFVGLDGYTF
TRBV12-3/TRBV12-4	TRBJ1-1	CASSLKGQGGGEAFF
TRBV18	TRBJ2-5	CASSPRPAETQYF
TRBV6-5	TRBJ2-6	CASSYKDRGGGANVLTF
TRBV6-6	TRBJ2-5	CASTWIQETQYF
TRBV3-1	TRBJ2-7	CASSASRDRGNEQYF
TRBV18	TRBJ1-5	CASSASIDQPQHF
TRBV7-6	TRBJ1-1	CASSVLSGTGVSEAFF
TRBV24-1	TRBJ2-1	CATSDLQGSGQFF
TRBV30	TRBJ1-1	CAWSRDFNTEAFF
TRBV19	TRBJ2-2	CASSIEAGAYTGELFF
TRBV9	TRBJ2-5	CASSVGGEKETQYF
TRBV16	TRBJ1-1	CASSPTGGTTEAFF
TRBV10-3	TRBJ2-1	CAISETNRAGGPNEQFF
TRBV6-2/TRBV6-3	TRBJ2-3	CASSYPRGRRREKGDTQYF
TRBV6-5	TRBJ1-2	CASRGRAIYGYTF
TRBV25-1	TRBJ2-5	CASSDSTSYLQGLETQYF
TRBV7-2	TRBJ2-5	CASSQQRPHGETQYF
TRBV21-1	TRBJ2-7	CASKFPPGRSYEQYF
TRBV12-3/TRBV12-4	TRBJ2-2	CASSPEGAGELFF
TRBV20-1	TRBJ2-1	CSAWGQGEVHEQFF
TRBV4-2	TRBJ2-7	CSSSQDGAGGEQYF
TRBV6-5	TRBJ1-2	CASSYGGQVEYGYTF
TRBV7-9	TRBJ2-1	CASSPGLGNYNEQFF
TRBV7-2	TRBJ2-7	CAIGDRDSYEQYF
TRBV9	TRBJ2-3	CASTPFGAGNLLSTDTQYF
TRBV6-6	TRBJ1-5	CASNTDGPQHF
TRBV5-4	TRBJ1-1	CASSLGQPLTEAFF
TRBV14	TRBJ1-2	CASSPQGLNYGYTF
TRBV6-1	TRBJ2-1	CASRPFTGTASYNEQFF
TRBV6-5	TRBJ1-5	CASSSDRDYQPQHF
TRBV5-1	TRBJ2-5	CASSLVGSPETQYF
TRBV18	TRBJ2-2	CASSRGTGIGELFF
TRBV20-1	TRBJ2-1	CSARDLGEQFF
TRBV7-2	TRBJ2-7	CASSLARELTYEQYF
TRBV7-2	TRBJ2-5	CASSGGGSETQYF
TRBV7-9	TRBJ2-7	CASSFSGRPYEQYF
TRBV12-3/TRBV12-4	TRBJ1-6	CASSFSLGPWYSPLHF
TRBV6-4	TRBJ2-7	CASSEIDRESSYEQYF
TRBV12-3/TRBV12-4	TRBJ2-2	CAVPGVTPNTGELFF
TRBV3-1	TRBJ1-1	CASSLRDIYTEAFF
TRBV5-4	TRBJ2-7	CASSLGPGTGSYEQYF
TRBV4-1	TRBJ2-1	CASSQVGTEQFF
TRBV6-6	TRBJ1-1	CASSYPETEAFF
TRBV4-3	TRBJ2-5	CASSQPFVLWEGPQETQYF
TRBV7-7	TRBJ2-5	CASSLNRADQETQYF
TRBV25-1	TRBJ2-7	CASSGGQAYEQYF